One T cell receptor beta chain is described in this entry. With a duration under 3 months, ophthalmopathy in the donors showed moderate-to-severe activity, CAS ≥3 and NOSPECS ≥4. The data were taken from a study of Graves' ophthalmopathy and Graves' hyperthyroidism. RNA transcripts provided the template for amplifying TCR beta CDR3 regions. HTBI primers were used in a first-round RT-PCR, which preceded a second-round multiplex PCR. Via MiXCR, TCRdb re-called the multiplex PCR reads, giving one row per CDR3 protein. In the table there are about 700,000 distinct CDR3 sequences, about 40% of which are singletons. This CDR3 contains 13 residues. The V end was cut by 6 bases, the J end by 1 base, with 7 bases between. The V gene's germline CDR1 is SNHLY and CDR2 FYNNEI.

This clonotype was obtained from an adult man with Graves' ophthalmopathy. The genes are TRBV2 and TRBJ1-5; no definite D call. Sequenced sample: peripheral blood. In DNA, the CDR3 is TGTGCCAGCAGAATAGGCAGCAATCAGCCCCAGCATTTT. Protein sequence: CASRIGSNQPQHF.